One and the same sample provided the 14 T cell receptor beta chains below, sequenced in a study of blood T cell repertoires in COVID-19. This table comes from immunoSEQ multiplex PCR, and its TCRdb copy is limited to in-frame clones, with some not included. Of 400,000 to 500,000 clones detected, 70% to 90% appear once; the ten largest clones hold about 1.5%. The material sequenced was PBMCs or T cells enriched from blood (not recorded which). The origin of the receptors is a woman younger than 35 who had been exposed to COVID-19.

This chain joins TRBV28 and TRBJ1-1; weak D call: TRBD1 (5 bases). Germline V CDR1 and CDR2: MDHEN, SYDVKM. V was pared by 7 bases and J by 4 bases, with 16 bases between. The CDR3 covers 14 residues. Here the CDR3 reads CASMMGGLGTEAFF. The CDR3 DNA reads TGTGCCAGCATGATGGGGGGTTTAGGCACTGAAGCTTTCTTT.

The V gene is TRBV18, the J gene TRBJ1-6, with D uncertain. Trimming pared 3 bases from V and 7 bases from J, leaving 13 bases between. The CDR3 extends over 15 amino acids. In germline, CDR1 is KGHSH, CDR2 LQKENI. CDR3 in amino acids: CASSPSGNGNSPLHF. CDR3 sequence (DNA): TGTGCCAGCTCACCCTCCGGGAACGGAAATTCACCCCTCCACTTT. The full variable domain, with the rest looked up from reference TRBV18 and TRBJ1-6, is NAGVMQNPRHLVRRRGQEARLRCSPMKGHSHVYWYRQLPEEGLKFMVYLQKENIIDESGMPKERFSAEFPKEGPSILRIQQVVRGDSAAYFCASSPSGNGNSPLHFGNGTRLTVT.

The chain combines TRBV6-6 with TRBJ2-5; the match to TRBD2 covers 10 bases. The CDR3 totals 15 residues. Losses at the gene ends were 8 bases for V and 4 bases for J; bases not matched to a gene: 10. The germline V gene encodes CDR1 MNHNY and CDR2 SVGAGI (reference sequence). The CDR3 here is CASLPLASGGETQYF. The CDR3 nucleotides read TGTGCCAGCTTGCCCTTGGCTAGCGGGGGAGAGACCCAGTACTTC.

The rearrangement links TRBV27 to TRBJ2-7, with 8 bases fitting TRBD1. Germline values: CDR1 MNHEY, CDR2 SMNVEV (reference sequence). Trimming at V came to 4 bases and at J to 0 bases, leaving 5 bases not matched to a gene. The CDR3 sequence is 15 residues long. The CDR3 nucleotides are TGTGCCAGCAGTTCCGGACAGGGCTTCTCCTACGAGCAGTACTTC. Its translation: CASSSGQGFSYEQYF.

This chain uses TRBV2 with TRBJ1-6; tentatively, D is TRBD1 (5 bases). This CDR3 is 17 amino acids long. V lost 3 bases and J lost 2, with 14 bases in between. Looked up from germline, CDR1 is SNHLY and CDR2 is FYNNEI. DNA for the CDR3: TGTGCCAGCAGTGATCGGGGGAGGGATCCCTATAATTCACCCCTCCACTTT. Protein: CASSDRGRDPYNSPLHF.

The chain recombines TRBV19 with TRBJ2-1, with 9 bases that match TRBD1. This CDR3 comprises 13 residues. V shed 4 bases, J shed 8 bases, and the junction held 3 bases outside the gene matches. CDR1 is LNHDA, CDR2 SQIVND, per germline (reference sequence). CDR3 in DNA: TGTGCCAGTAGTAATACAGGGGGCGATGAGCAGTTCTTC. It yields the protein CASSNTGGDEQFF.

The rearrangement uses TRBV6-1 and TRBJ2-3; D gene uncertain. In germline, CDR1 is MNHNS, CDR2 SASEGT. The CDR3 length is 12 residues. V gave up 0 bases and J gave up 7 bases, with 5 bases separating them. The CDR3 is CASSEARYTQYF. The CDR3 bases are TGTGCCAGCAGTGAAGCACGGTATACGCAGTATTTT.

The chain is built from TRBV28 and TRBJ1-1; D ambiguous. The CDR3 runs to 13 residues. The germline V gene has CDR1 MDHEN and CDR2 SYDVKM. Trimming shortened V by 7 bases and J by 0 bases, and 9 bases separated the two germline ends. In DNA, the CDR3 is TGTGCCAGCAATCACATAATGAACACTGAAGCTTTCTTT. It is translated as CASNHIMNTEAFF.

The gene calls are TRBV25-1 and TRBJ2-5; a weak D match, TRBD1 (6 bases). Germline assignment: CDR1 MGHDK and CDR2 SYGVNS. Trimming removed 0 bases from V and 5 bases from J, with 10 bases in between. The CDR3 is 14 amino acids. CDR3 DNA: TGTGCCAGCAGTGAATATAGACAGGTTGAGACCCAGTACTTC. Protein: CASSEYRQVETQYF.

This chain connects TRBV27 to TRBJ2-3; 13 nucleotides align to TRBD2. CDR1 is MNHEY and CDR2 is SMNVEV in the germline V gene (reference sequence). The CDR3 contains 16 residues. Trimming took 4 bases from V and 8 from J; bases not matched to a gene: 9. The CDR3 nucleotides are TGTGCCAGCAGTTGGACTAGCGGGGGCCCTCCTGGTACGCAGTATTTT. Its protein product is CASSWTSGGPPGTQYF.

CDR3 coding DNA: TGTGCCAGCAGCCCCGGGACTAGCGGGACAGATACGCAGTATTTT. Residues: CASSPGTSGTDTQYF. The V call is TRBV27, the J call TRBJ2-3; TRBD2 agrees at 12 bases. The CDR3 loop spans 15 amino acids. The germline CDR1 and CDR2 sequences are MNHEY and SMNVEV (reference sequence). The ends lost 6 bases at V and 3 bases at J; junction bases unmatched: 4.

The chain joins TRBV5-1 to TRBJ2-1; the D is unclear. The V and J ends lost 4 bases and 5 bases respectively, with 16 bases between them. Germline V gene data show CDR1 as SGHRS and CDR2 as YFSETQ. The CDR3 consists of 15 residues. The CDR3 protein is CASSPRLQLDNEQFF. DNA for the CDR3: TGCGCCAGCAGCCCTAGACTTCAGTTAGACAATGAGCAGTTCTTC. The variable domain in full, with the rest retrieved from reference TRBV5-1 and TRBJ2-1, is KAGVTQTPRYLIKTRGQQVTLSCSPISGHRSVSWYQQTPGQGLQFLFEYFSETQRNKGNFPGRFSGRQFSNSRSEMNVSTLELGDSALYLCASSPRLQLDNEQFFGPGTRLTVL.

The chain carries TRBV11-3 and TRBJ2-1; D is possibly TRBD2 (6 bases). V was shortened by 1 base and J by 3 bases, with 7 bases between the two germline ends. CDR3 length: 14 amino acids. CDR1 is SGHNT and CDR2 is YENEEA in the germline V gene. The CDR3 nucleotides are TGTGCCAGCAGCTTAGGACTAGACTACAATGAGCAGTTCTTC. It translates to CASSLGLDYNEQFF. The complete variable domain, with remaining parts taken from reference TRBV11-3 and TRBJ2-1, reads EAGVVQSPRYKIIEKKQPVAFWCNPISGHNTLYWYLQNLGQGPELLIRYENEEAVDDSQLPKDRFSAERLKGVDSTLKIQPAELGDSAVYLCASSLGLDYNEQFFGPGTRLTVL.

The chain couples TRBV5-1 to TRBJ1-2; D is unresolved. Trimming took 1 base from V and 4 from J, leaving 14 bases between them. This CDR3 is 15 amino acids long. The germline V gene has CDR1 SGHRS and CDR2 YFSETQ. The CDR3 sequence: CASSLTPGIFYGYTF. DNA for the CDR3: TGCGCCAGCAGCTTGACCCCCGGGATCTTCTATGGCTACACCTTC.